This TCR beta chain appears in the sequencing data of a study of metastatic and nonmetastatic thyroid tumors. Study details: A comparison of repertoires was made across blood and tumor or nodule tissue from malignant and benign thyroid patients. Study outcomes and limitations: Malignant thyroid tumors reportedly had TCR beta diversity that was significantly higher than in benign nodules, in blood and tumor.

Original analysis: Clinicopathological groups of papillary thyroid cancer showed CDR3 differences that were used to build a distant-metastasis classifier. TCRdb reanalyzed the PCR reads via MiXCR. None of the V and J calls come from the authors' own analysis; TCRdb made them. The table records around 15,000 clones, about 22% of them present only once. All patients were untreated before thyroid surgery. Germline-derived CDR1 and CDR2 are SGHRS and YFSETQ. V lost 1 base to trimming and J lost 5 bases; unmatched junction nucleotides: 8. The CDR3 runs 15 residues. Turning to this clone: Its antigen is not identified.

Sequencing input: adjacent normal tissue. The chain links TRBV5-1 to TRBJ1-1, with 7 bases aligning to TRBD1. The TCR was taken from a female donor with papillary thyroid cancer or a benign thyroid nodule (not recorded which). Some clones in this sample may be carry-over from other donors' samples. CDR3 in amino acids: CASSLSLTGSTEAFF. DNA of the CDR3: TGCGCCAGCAGCTTGTCCCTGACAGGGAGTACTGAAGCTTTCTTT.